Listed below are T cell receptor beta chains from one sample, sequenced in a study of shared clonotypes between healthy human individuals. Sequencing used immunoSEQ multiplex PCR; TCRdb keeps in-frame clones, though not all of them. The profile shows 2 million to 2.5 million clones, approximately 95% of them singletons. The specimen was naive CD4+ T cells sorted from blood. These TCRs come from a man aged 18 to 35 in good health. The CDR3 runs from the conserved cysteine through the conserved F or W. A D gene is named only where the DNA matches it firmly. Clone sizes are given selectively: once, few, many, or a class where the clone is expanded.

v_call,d_call,clone_size,j_call,cdr3_nt,cdr3_aa
TRBV5-6,NA,NA,TRBJ2-4,TGTGCCAGCAGCTGGGGGGTAGCCAAAAACATTCAGTACTTC,CASSWGVAKNIQYF
TRBV5-6,TRBD2,NA,TRBJ2-3,TGTGCCAGCAGCCCCGGGAGGGCCTTAGATACGCAGTATTTT,CASSPGRALDTQYF
TRBV7-8,NA,NA,TRBJ2-7,TGTGCCAGCAGCGCGGCGTTCGGGGTCGAGCAGTACTTC,CASSAAFGVEQYF
TRBV6-5,NA,once,TRBJ1-2,TGTGCCAGCAGTTACGGGGGGGGTGATTATGGCTACACCTTC,CASSYGGGDYGYTF
TRBV9,TRBD1,NA,TRBJ1-1,TGTGCCAGCAGGAACACAGGGGACACTGAAGCTTTCTTT,CASRNTGDTEAFF
TRBV7-2,NA,NA,TRBJ1-4,TGTGCCAGCAGCTCGCAGGGAACTAATGAAAAACTGTTTTTT,CASSSQGTNEKLFF
TRBV18,NA,NA,TRBJ1-5,TGTGCCAGCTCACCACCCCAGGGGAGAAGCAATCAGCCCCAGCATTTT,CASSPPQGRSNQPQHF
TRBV27,NA,NA,TRBJ1-5,TGTGCCAGCAGTTTATCGGGGACGGGCAGCAATCAGCCCCAGCATTTT,CASSLSGTGSNQPQHF
TRBV6-1,TRBD1,NA,TRBJ2-7,TGTGCCAGCAGTGGGGGGACAGGGTTACGCGAGCAGTACTTC,CASSGGTGLREQYF
TRBV6-5,NA,NA,TRBJ2-1,TGTGCCAGCAGTTACCAGGGGGGGCCGAATGAGCAGTTCTTC,CASSYQGGPNEQFF
TRBV4-1,TRBD1,NA,TRBJ2-7,TGCGCCAGCAGCCAAACAGGGGGCGCAACCTACGAGCAGTACTTC,CASSQTGGATYEQYF
TRBV6-1,TRBD2,NA,TRBJ2-1,TGTGCCAGCAGTGAAGCGTTCAGCGGGAGCTCCTACAATGAGCAGTTCTTC,CASSEAFSGSSYNEQFF
TRBV28,TRBD1,NA,TRBJ2-6,TGTGCCAGCAGTACCCAGGGGGCTGGGGCCAACGTCCTGACTTTC,CASSTQGAGANVLTF
TRBV14,NA,NA,TRBJ2-2,TGTGCCAGCAGCCAGGGTTTGAACACCGGGGAGCTGTTTTTT,CASSQGLNTGELFF
TRBV7-6,NA,NA,TRBJ1-6,TGTGCCAGCAGCTTAGGCACGTCGGTGGATAATTCACCCCTCCACTTT,CASSLGTSVDNSPLHF
TRBV9,TRBD1,NA,TRBJ1-3,TGTGCCAGCAGCCGAGAAGGGACAGTCTCTGGAAACACCATATATTTT,CASSREGTVSGNTIYF
TRBV6-6,TRBD2,NA,TRBJ2-3,TGTGCCAGCAGTTACACTAGCGGGGTCACAGATACGCAGTATTTT,CASSYTSGVTDTQYF
TRBV11-2,TRBD1,NA,TRBJ2-3,TGTGCCTGTACCCCGACAGGGGGCCCCACAGATACGCAGTATTTT,CACTPTGGPTDTQYF
TRBV6-5,NA,NA,TRBJ2-1,TGTGCCAGCAGGTCTGGACTATACAATGAGCAGTTCTTC,CASRSGLYNEQFF
TRBV25-1,NA,NA,TRBJ2-1,TGTGCCAGCGGAAAACAGGGGGGGGAATTCGGTGAGCAGTTCTTC,CASGKQGGEFGEQFF
TRBV2,TRBD1,NA,TRBJ2-7,TGTGCCAGCAAAAGAGAAGACAGGGGCCCCTACGAGCAGTACTTC,CASKREDRGPYEQYF
TRBV6-6,NA,NA,TRBJ2-5,TGTGCCAGCAGCCCAAGCGTAGAGACCCAGTACTTC,CASSPSVETQYF
TRBV6-5,TRBD1,once,TRBJ1-1,TGTGCCAGCAGTTACTTACAGGGGGTCAGGAATGAAGCTTTCTTT,CASSYLQGVRNEAFF
TRBV6-5,NA,NA,TRBJ1-3,TGTGCCAGCAGTCGATCAGGGGACGGAGGAAACACCATATATTTT,CASSRSGDGGNTIYF
TRBV28,TRBD1,NA,TRBJ1-2,TGTGCCAGCTGGGACAGGGATATCTATGGCTACACCTTC,CASWDRDIYGYTF
TRBV25-1,TRBD1,NA,TRBJ1-6,TGTGCCAGCAGTTCCGGGACAGGGAATAATTCACCCCTCCACTTT,CASSSGTGNNSPLHF
TRBV6-1,NA,NA,TRBJ1-1,TGTGCCAGCAAGAAGGGGGGTTTAACTGAAGCTTTCTTT,CASKKGGLTEAFF
TRBV2,NA,NA,TRBJ1-3,TGTGCCAGCAGCGGGGACGGAAACACCATATATTTT,CASSGDGNTIYF